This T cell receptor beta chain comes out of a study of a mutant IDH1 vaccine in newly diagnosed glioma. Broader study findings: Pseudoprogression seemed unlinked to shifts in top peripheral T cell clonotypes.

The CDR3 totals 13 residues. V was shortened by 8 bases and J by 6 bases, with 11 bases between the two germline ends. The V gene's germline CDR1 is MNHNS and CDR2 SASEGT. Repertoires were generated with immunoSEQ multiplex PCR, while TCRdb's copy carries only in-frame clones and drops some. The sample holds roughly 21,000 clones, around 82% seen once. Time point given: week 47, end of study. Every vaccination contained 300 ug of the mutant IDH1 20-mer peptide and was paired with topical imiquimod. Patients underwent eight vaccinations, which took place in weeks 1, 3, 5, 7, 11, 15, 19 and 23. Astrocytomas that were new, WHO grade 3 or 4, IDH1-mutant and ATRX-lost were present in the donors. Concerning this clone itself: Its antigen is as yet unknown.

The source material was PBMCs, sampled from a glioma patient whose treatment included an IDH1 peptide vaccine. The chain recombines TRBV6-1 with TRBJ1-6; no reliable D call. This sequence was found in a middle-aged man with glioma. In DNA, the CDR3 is TGTGCCAGCCGGGAGGTCCTTAATTCACCCCTCCACTTT. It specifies CASREVLNSPLHF.